This is a list of T cell receptor beta chains from one sample in a study of T-cell reconstitution after alpha-beta-depleted transplantation in children. One entry per CDR3 protein results from TCRdb running MiXCR on the PCR reads. The sample has about 980,000 distinct CDR3 sequences, about 26% seen once; the top ten hold roughly 30%. Sequenced material: PBMCs, mostly from graft donor cells, taken 360 days after TCRalphabeta/CD19-depleted stem cell transplant. Receptors were obtained from a boy under two years old who had a stem cell transplant for SCID, so the T cells may come from the graft donor. The conserved cysteine and the conserved F or W are not part of the CDR3 here. Clone size is shown for a subset of rows, as once, few, many or a class of expanded clone.

TRBJ2-1 | NA | TRBV7-2 | ASSPRRGRNEQF
TRBJ2-5 | few | TRBV20-1 | SARGGGGPETQY
TRBJ2-5 | many | TRBV5-1 | ASSRTGGETQY
TRBJ2-4 | NA | TRBV20-1 | RTGGDIQY
TRBJ2-1 | NA | TRBV5-6 | ASSLRRVTYNEQF
TRBJ2-7 | NA | TRBV18 | ASSHREAYEQY
TRBJ2-2 | many | TRBV5-1 | ASSLEFGGTGELF
TRBJ1-5 | NA | TRBV6-5 | ASSYGASNQPQH
TRBJ1-3 | few | TRBV9 | ASSPRREDTIY
TRBJ2-7 | NA | TRBV18 | ASSPGQPAYEQY
TRBJ2-1 | few | TRBV7-8 | ASSFLTSGGPLNEQF
TRBJ2-2 | few | TRBV2 | ASSRTSPGELF
TRBJ2-7 | NA | TRBV7-7 | ASSLSPVGGTGDSYEQY
TRBJ1-4 | NA | TRBV7-8 | ASSQQGYPNEKLF
TRBJ2-2 | NA | TRBV5-5 | ASSQRGQGFTGELF
TRBJ2-2 | NA | TRBV7-9 | ASSLRLASNTGELF
TRBJ2-7 | NA | TRBV4-2 | ASSQDDGIRRRY
TRBJ2-7 | few | TRBV28 | ASSFGGARYEQY
TRBJ2-7 | few | TRBV12-3/TRBV12-4 | ASSPPDREPEQY
TRBJ2-1 | once | TRBV6-5 | ASSYLRGGDNEQF
TRBJ2-3 | NA | TRBV29-1 | SVATYSTDTQY
TRBJ2-2 | few | TRBV12-3/TRBV12-4 | ASSRDRFNTGELF
TRBJ1-6 | NA | TRBV27 | ASSLRTGVSYNSPLH
TRBJ1-4 | NA | TRBV12-3/TRBV12-4 | ASSKTGIREKVF
TRBJ1-2 | NA | TRBV2 | ASRRAGTNYGYT
TRBJ2-5 | NA | TRBV20-1 | SARDVIGALYQETQY
TRBJ2-5 | many | TRBV20-1 | SASFRQGRQETQY
TRBJ2-1 | NA | TRBV5-1 | ASSLGTSGRNEQF
TRBJ2-7 | few | TRBV3-1 | ASSQGQVGSYEQY
TRBJ2-7 | NA | TRBV6-5 | ASSYSQGESSYEQY